This T cell receptor (beta chain) was recovered during a study of blood T cell repertoires in COVID-19. This clone was seen once. The CDR3 loop spans 15 amino acids. Germline V gene sequence: CDR1 LNHDA, CDR2 SQIVND (reference sequence). V lost 6 bases and J 1 base, leaving 15 bases between the germline ends. Authors' data handling: The assay estimated nucleated cells by amplifying reference gene primers. Some clones are missing from TCRdb's copy, which holds only in-frame ones; the method was immunoSEQ multiplex PCR. V, J and clone size were drawn from that table, and D and trimming were deduced from the DNA. The sample carries 98,000 or so clones, 70% to 85% recorded once.

Sequencing was carried out using peripheral blood. V is TRBV19 and J is TRBJ1-1; no definite D call. The TCR sequence derives from a woman of 80 years or more with active or convalescent COVID-19. The CDR3 is CASSLPDGRNTEAFF. The CDR3 DNA sequence: TGTGCCAGTAGCCTCCCGGACGGGAGGAACACTGAAGCTTTCTTT.